This record looks at one TCR beta chain sequence and its context. It was 5'RACE with constant-segment primers that produced the TCR alpha and TCR beta cDNA libraries, which carried sample barcodes and UMIs. TCRdb fed the 5' RACE reads into MiXCR, producing one record per CDR3 protein. The sample gives roughly 410,000 distinct CDR3 sequences, 20% to 25% of which show up once; 8.8% is in the top ten. The CDR3 is 13 amino acids. Germline values: CDR1 SNHLY, CDR2 FYNNEI. Trimming took off 2 bases at V and 8 bases at J, with 10 bases between the two ends. The entry originates in a study of T-cell memory formation after mild COVID-19.

Sequencing was performed on PBMCs or a T cell subset sorted from them (not recorded which). The gene calls are TRBV2 and TRBJ2-1, with D unclear. The sequence was obtained from an adult woman who had mild COVID-19 (a few samples of this study predate the infection). Cell type and time point are not known. CDR3 nucleotide sequence: TGTGCCAGCAGTGAAATTTGGCACTATGAGCAGTTCTTC. The encoded protein is CASSEIWHYEQFF.